A selection of T cell receptor beta chains follows, all from one sample in a study of T cell changes during pregnancy in multiple sclerosis. Generated by immunoSEQ multiplex PCR, the TCRdb table keeps only in-frame clones and is missing some. The sample yields approximately 130,000 clones, approximately 96% seen once. Specimen: peripheral blood, collected after pregnancy. These receptors were taken from a female donor with multiple sclerosis, enrolled in a pregnancy study. CDR3s include the opening cysteine and the closing phenylalanine or tryptophan.

V gene: TRBV6-1; CDR3 length: 15; J gene: TRBJ2-7; CDR3 protein: CASSARQGFPYEQYF
V gene: TRBV11-3; CDR3 length: 14; J gene: TRBJ2-7; CDR3 protein: CASSPSGQNYEQYF
V gene: TRBV5-4; CDR3 length: 15; J gene: TRBJ1-2; CDR3 protein: CASRSRTTGNYGYTF
V gene: TRBV7-3; CDR3 length: 15; J gene: TRBJ2-1; CDR3 protein: CASSLSGGRANEQFF
V gene: TRBV5-1; CDR3 length: 16; J gene: TRBJ2-1; CDR3 protein: CASSLTGLAPYNEQFF
V gene: TRBV6-1; CDR3 length: 16; J gene: TRBJ2-3; CDR3 protein: CASSARDSNTADTQYF
V gene: TRBV6-5; CDR3 length: 16; J gene: TRBJ2-2; CDR3 protein: CASSYADRVNTGELFF
V gene: TRBV4-2; CDR3 length: 15; J gene: TRBJ1-2; CDR3 protein: CASSQPDRGRGGYTF
V gene: TRBV11-2; CDR3 length: 15; J gene: TRBJ2-7; CDR3 protein: CASSSPGTGFYEQYF
V gene: TRBV27; CDR3 length: 13; J gene: TRBJ2-1; CDR3 protein: CASSLGALNEQFF
V gene: TRBV10-2; CDR3 length: 14; J gene: TRBJ2-7; CDR3 protein: CASSLGGAFYEQYF
V gene: TRBV23-1; CDR3 length: 16; J gene: TRBJ2-1; CDR3 protein: CASSHPSETGCNEQFF
V gene: TRBV5-1; CDR3 length: 15; J gene: TRBJ2-7; CDR3 protein: CASGSRETGIYEQYF
V gene: TRBV11-2; CDR3 length: 19; J gene: TRBJ2-7; CDR3 protein: CASSSLHRTSGSRLGEQYF
V gene: TRBV28; CDR3 length: 18; J gene: TRBJ2-1; CDR3 protein: CASSSPRKAGATYNEQFF
V gene: TRBV7-9; CDR3 length: 16; J gene: TRBJ2-3; CDR3 protein: CASSAGTSGRTDTQYF
V gene: TRBV5-6; CDR3 length: 15; J gene: TRBJ2-7; CDR3 protein: CASSTGTGLGYEQYF
V gene: TRBV6-5; CDR3 length: 16; J gene: TRBJ2-1; CDR3 protein: CASSYEPISSYNEQFF
V gene: TRBV5-1; CDR3 length: 17; J gene: TRBJ2-1; CDR3 protein: CASSPMDFRGSYNEQFF
V gene: TRBV19; CDR3 length: 14; J gene: TRBJ2-1; CDR3 protein: CASTSFGRANEQFF
V gene: TRBV6-1; CDR3 length: 14; J gene: TRBJ2-7; CDR3 protein: CASTSPGGAYEQYF
V gene: TRBV28; CDR3 length: 17; J gene: TRBJ2-7; CDR3 protein: CASSLLFSGKAFYEQYF
V gene: TRBV5-6; CDR3 length: 16; J gene: TRBJ2-1; CDR3 protein: CASSRGLAGAYNEQFF
V gene: TRBV18; CDR3 length: 17; J gene: TRBJ2-6; CDR3 protein: CASSRDRGGSGANVLTF
V gene: TRBV5-1; CDR3 length: 15; J gene: TRBJ2-7; CDR3 protein: CASSLAGQAPYEQYF
V gene: TRBV7-9; CDR3 length: 15; J gene: TRBJ1-1; CDR3 protein: CASSLGQGIGTEAFF
V gene: TRBV29-1; CDR3 length: 11; J gene: TRBJ2-5; CDR3 protein: CSVAGKETQYF
V gene: TRBV6-5; CDR3 length: 13; J gene: TRBJ1-5; CDR3 protein: CASNGGSNQPQHF
V gene: TRBV7-2; CDR3 length: 14; J gene: TRBJ2-7; CDR3 protein: CASSSRQGAYEQYF
V gene: TRBV5-6; CDR3 length: 17; J gene: TRBJ2-1; CDR3 protein: CASSLVIGTDHYNEQFF
V gene: TRBV19; CDR3 length: 13; J gene: TRBJ2-7; CDR3 protein: CASSSGQGYEQYF
V gene: TRBV27; CDR3 length: 15; J gene: TRBJ2-7; CDR3 protein: CASSFSGQGVHEQYF
V gene: TRBV27; CDR3 length: 14; J gene: TRBJ2-7; CDR3 protein: CASSHRQGTYEQYF
V gene: TRBV11-3; CDR3 length: 17; J gene: TRBJ2-3; CDR3 protein: CASSTRLAGKDTDTQYF
V gene: TRBV5-1; CDR3 length: 15; J gene: TRBJ2-7; CDR3 protein: CASSLLAGASYEQYF
V gene: TRBV7-9; CDR3 length: 15; J gene: TRBJ2-7; CDR3 protein: CASSLALGGAYEQYF
V gene: TRBV27; CDR3 length: 14; J gene: TRBJ1-1; CDR3 protein: CASRPTGLNTEAFF
V gene: TRBV28; CDR3 length: 15; J gene: TRBJ1-5; CDR3 protein: CASSESGTGNQPQHF
V gene: TRBV5-1; CDR3 length: 16; J gene: TRBJ2-5; CDR3 protein: CASSFTSGGGRETQYF
V gene: TRBV5-4; CDR3 length: 15; J gene: TRBJ2-7; CDR3 protein: CASSLGAGGPSEQYF
V gene: TRBV2; CDR3 length: 16; J gene: TRBJ1-4; CDR3 protein: CASSELGTRVNEKLFF
V gene: TRBV5-4; CDR3 length: 16; J gene: TRBJ2-6; CDR3 protein: CASSRQGRSGANVLTF
V gene: TRBV7-2; CDR3 length: 15; J gene: TRBJ2-2; CDR3 protein: CASSLAGSNTGELFF
V gene: TRBV13; CDR3 length: 16; J gene: TRBJ1-2; CDR3 protein: CASSLGRGRGNYGYTF
V gene: TRBV29-1; CDR3 length: 13; J gene: TRBJ2-1; CDR3 protein: CSGSGRVHDEQFF
V gene: TRBV5-1; CDR3 length: 17; J gene: TRBJ2-7; CDR3 protein: CASSLEPSGVWSYEQYF